This T cell receptor beta chain was profiled in a study of early T cells in non-severe SARS-CoV-2 infection (TCRdb year 2021). For context, the study as a whole: TCR sequencing used bulk RNA from unsorted whole blood, so alpha and beta chains could not be paired.

Points on this clonotype: Its antigen target is currently unknown. Per-base qualities were not stored, and no clone one base away is much larger.

Paper-wide results and their limitations: VDJdb matching was skewed toward anti-spike CD8 responses, so virus-specific expansions were likely underestimated and private and CD4 specificities were missed.

Inclusive of the bounding cysteine and phenylalanine, the CDR3 is 12 residues long. The only DNA kept is the CDR3, 36 bases in frame from the first base. The junction carries 6 bases between V and J, which are trimmed by 6 bases and 0 bases respectively. A case-control design nested within a healthcare worker cohort in London, UK, was used, with weekly nasopharyngeal swab PCR tests and blood sampling performed. Healthcare workers were recruited during the week of the UK lockdown, between 23 and 31 March 2020, and followed weekly for up to 16 weeks. To prepare the library, 5' RACE was applied. Sequencing was carried out with a NextSeq 500. In the TCR library protocol, unique molecular identifiers were attached to individual cDNA molecules to correct for PCR bias and sequencing error. Both TCR alpha and beta chains were sequenced, and tight co-correlation was observed between alpha and beta sequence abundances in each sample. The authors processed their data as follows. Decombinator V4 was used to annotate the V gene, J gene and CDR3 of the TCR sequences. Expanded TCRs were defined as changing significantly between any two time points under a Poisson model with p below 0.0001. TCR abundances were normalised to the total number of TCRs sequenced per sample and were expressed as counts per million. TRAV1-2 paired with TRAJ12, TRAJ20 or TRAJ33 defined MAIT TCRs, while TRAV10 paired with TRAJ18 defined iNKT TCRs. VDJdb, accessed on 1 November 2021, was searched for TCRs annotated for CMV, EBV and SARS-CoV-2, and TCRs annotated for more than one antigen were excluded. TCRdb handled the public reads itself, with Q25 trimming in fastp and clone calling in MiXCR, and kept productive beta chains. Rows with a matching CDR3 protein are joined into one entry that keeps the most common DNA and genes. These V and J calls rely on TCRdb rather than the paper's analysis. Counted in this sample were 74,000 or so distinct CDR3 sequences; roughly 10% of them appeared once. Of the sample, 3.5% to 4% is held by the ten largest clones.

The sample comprised whole blood. Recombination joined TRBV12-3 or TRBV12-4 with TRBJ2-7, with the D gene not clear enough to name. The source of this sequence is an adult who was a healthcare worker with PCR-confirmed SARS-CoV-2 infection or an uninfected control (not recorded which). The DNA reads TGTGCCAGCAGGGTCGCCTCCTACGAGCAGTACTTC. This yields the protein CASRVASYEQYF.